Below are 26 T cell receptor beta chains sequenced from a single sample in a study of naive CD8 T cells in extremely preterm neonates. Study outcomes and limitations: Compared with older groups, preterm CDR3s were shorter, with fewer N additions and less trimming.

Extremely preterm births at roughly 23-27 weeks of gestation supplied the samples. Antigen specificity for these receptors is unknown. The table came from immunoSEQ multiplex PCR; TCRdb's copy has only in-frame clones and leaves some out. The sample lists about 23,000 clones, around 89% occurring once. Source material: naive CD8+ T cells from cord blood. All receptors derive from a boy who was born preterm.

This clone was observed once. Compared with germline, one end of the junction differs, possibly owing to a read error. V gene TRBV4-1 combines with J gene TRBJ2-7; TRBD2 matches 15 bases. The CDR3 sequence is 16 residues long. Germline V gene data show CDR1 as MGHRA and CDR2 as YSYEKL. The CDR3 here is CTSSLGLAGGPYEQYF. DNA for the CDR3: TGCACCAGCAGCCTCGGACTAGCGGGGGGGCCTTACGAGCAGTACTTC.

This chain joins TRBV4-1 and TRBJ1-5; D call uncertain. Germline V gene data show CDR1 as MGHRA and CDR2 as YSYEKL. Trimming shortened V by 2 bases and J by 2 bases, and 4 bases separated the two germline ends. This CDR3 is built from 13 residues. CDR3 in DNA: TGCGCCAGCAGCCAAAAAGGCAATCAGCCCCAGCATTTT. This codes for CASSQKGNQPQHF.

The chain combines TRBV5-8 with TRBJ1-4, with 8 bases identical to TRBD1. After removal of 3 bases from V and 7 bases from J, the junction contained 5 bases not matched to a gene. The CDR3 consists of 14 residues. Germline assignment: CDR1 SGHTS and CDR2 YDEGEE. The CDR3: CASSSRQGSEKLFF. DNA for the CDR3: TGTGCCAGCAGCTCCCGACAGGGGAGTGAAAAACTGTTTTTT.

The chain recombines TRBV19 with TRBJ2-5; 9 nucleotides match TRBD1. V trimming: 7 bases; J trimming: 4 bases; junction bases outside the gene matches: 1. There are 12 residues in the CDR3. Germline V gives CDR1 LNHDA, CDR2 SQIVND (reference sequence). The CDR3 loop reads CASKQGAETQYF. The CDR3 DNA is TGTGCCAGTAAACAGGGGGCAGAGACCCAGTACTTC.

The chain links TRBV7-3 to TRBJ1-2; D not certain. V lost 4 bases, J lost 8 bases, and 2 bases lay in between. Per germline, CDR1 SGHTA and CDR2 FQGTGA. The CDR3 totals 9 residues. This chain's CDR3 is CASSWGYTF. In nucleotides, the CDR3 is TGTGCCAGCAGCTGGGGCTACACCTTC.

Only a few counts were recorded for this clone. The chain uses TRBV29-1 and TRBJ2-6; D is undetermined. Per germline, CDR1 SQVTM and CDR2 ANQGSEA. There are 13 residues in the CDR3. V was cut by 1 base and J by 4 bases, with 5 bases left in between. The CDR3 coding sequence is TGCAGCGTTGAAGGGACCGGGGCCAACGTCCTGACTTTC. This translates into CSVEGTGANVLTF.

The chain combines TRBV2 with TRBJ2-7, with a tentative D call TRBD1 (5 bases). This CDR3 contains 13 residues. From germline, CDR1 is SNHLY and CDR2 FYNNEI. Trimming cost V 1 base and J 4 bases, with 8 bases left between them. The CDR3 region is CASSEVAGYEQYF. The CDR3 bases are TGTGCCAGCAGTGAAGTCGCAGGGTACGAGCAGTACTTC.

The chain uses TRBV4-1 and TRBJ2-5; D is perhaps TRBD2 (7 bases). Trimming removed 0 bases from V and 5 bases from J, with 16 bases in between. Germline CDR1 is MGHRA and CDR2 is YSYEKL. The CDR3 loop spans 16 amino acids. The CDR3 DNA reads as TGCGCCAGCAGCCAAGATCTCGGCGGGGGCGCGGAGACCCAGTACTTC. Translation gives CASSQDLGGGAETQYF.

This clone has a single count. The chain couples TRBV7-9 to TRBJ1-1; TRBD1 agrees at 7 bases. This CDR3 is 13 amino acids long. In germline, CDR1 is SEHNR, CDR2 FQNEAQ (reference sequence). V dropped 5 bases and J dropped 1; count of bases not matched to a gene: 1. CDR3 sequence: CASSRDRNTEAFF. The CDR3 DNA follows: TGTGCCAGCAGCCGGGACAGGAACACTGAAGCTTTCTTT.

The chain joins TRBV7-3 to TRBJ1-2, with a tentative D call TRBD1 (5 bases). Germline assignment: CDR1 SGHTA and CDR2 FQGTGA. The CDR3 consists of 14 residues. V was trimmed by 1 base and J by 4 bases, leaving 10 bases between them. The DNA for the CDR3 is TGTGCCAGCAGCTTAAATGCTCAGGGCTATGGCTACACCTTC. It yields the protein CASSLNAQGYGYTF.

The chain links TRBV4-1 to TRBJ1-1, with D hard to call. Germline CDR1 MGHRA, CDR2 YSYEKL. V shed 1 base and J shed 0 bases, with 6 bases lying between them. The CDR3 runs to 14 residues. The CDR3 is CASSQGRLNTEAFF. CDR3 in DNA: TGCGCCAGCAGCCAAGGACGGTTGAACACTGAAGCTTTCTTT.

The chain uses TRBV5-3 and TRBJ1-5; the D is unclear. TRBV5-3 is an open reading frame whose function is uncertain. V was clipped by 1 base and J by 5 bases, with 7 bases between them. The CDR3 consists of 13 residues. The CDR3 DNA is TGTGCCAGAAGCTTGAAAGGGTATCAGCCCCAGCATTTT. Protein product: CARSLKGYQPQHF.

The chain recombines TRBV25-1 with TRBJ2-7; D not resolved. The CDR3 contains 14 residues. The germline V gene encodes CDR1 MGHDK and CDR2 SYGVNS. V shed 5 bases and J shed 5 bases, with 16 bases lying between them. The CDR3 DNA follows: TGTGCCAGCAGTCCTCCCTACAGCACACACGAGCAGTACTTC. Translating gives CASSPPYSTHEQYF.

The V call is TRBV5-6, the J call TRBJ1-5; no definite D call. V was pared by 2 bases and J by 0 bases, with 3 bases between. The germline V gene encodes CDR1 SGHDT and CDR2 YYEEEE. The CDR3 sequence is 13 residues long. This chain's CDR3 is CASSFFSNQPQHF. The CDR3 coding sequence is TGTGCCAGCAGCTTTTTTAGCAATCAGCCCCAGCATTTT.

This CDR3 is CASSIGATNEKLFF. CDR3 sequence (DNA): TGTGCCAGTAGTATAGGGGCAACTAATGAAAAACTGTTTTTT. The rearrangement links TRBV19 to TRBJ1-4, with D unclear. V was clipped by 1 base and J by 0 bases, with 3 bases between them. The CDR3 covers 14 residues. Looked up from germline, CDR1 is LNHDA and CDR2 is SQIVND (reference sequence).

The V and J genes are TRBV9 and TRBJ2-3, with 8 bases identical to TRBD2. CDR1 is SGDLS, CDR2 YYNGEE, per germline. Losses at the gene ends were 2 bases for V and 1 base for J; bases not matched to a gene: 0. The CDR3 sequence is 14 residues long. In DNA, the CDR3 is TGTGCCAGCAGCGTTAGCGGGGGCACAGATACGCAGTATTTT. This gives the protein CASSVSGGTDTQYF.

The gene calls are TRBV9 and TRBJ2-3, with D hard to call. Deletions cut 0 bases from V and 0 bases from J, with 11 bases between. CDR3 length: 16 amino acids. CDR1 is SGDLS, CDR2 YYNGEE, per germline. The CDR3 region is CASSVAMAASTDTQYF. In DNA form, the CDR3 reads TGTGCCAGCAGCGTAGCTATGGCTGCTAGCACAGATACGCAGTATTTT.

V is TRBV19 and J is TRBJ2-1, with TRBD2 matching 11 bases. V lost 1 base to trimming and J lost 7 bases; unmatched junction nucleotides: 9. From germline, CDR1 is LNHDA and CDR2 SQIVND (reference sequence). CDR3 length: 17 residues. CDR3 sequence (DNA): TGTGCCAGTAGTATAGTACTAGCGGGGGAGGCTTCTAATGAGCAGTTCTTC. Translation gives CASSIVLAGEASNEQFF.

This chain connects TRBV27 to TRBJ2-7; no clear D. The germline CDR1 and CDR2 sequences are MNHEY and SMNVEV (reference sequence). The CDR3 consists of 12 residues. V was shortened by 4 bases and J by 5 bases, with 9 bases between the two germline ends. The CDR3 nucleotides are TGTGCCAGCAGTTATTTGGGCGACGAGCAGTACTTC. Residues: CASSYLGDEQYF.

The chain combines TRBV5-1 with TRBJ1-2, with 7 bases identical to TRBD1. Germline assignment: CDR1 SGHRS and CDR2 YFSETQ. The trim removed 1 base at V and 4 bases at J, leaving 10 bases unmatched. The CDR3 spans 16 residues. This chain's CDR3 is CASSLSDPDRVYGYTF. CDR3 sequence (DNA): TGCGCCAGCAGCTTGTCGGACCCCGACAGGGTCTATGGCTACACCTTC.

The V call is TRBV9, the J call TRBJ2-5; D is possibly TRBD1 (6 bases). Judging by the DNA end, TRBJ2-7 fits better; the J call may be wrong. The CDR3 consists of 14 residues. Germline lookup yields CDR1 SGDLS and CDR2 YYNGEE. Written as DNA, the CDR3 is TGTGCCAGCAGCGTAGGGCAGGGGACCTACGAGCAGTACTTC. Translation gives CASSVGQGTYEQYF.

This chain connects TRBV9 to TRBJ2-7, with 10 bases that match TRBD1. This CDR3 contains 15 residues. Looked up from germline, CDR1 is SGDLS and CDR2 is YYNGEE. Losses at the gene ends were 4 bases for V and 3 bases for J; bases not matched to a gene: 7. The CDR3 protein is CASSPQRTGGYEQYF. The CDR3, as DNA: TGTGCCAGCAGCCCCCAGAGGACAGGGGGCTACGAGCAGTACTTC.

This chain's CDR3 is CAWSTGGVREQYF. CDR3 coding DNA: TGTGCCTGGAGTACCGGGGGGGTCAGGGAGCAGTACTTC. The rearrangement uses TRBV30 and TRBJ2-7, with TRBD2 matching over 8 bases. The CDR3 is made up of 13 amino acids. Unmatched junction bases numbered 7, after V lost 2 bases and J lost 7 bases. Germline-derived CDR1 and CDR2 are GTSNPN and SVGIG (reference sequence).

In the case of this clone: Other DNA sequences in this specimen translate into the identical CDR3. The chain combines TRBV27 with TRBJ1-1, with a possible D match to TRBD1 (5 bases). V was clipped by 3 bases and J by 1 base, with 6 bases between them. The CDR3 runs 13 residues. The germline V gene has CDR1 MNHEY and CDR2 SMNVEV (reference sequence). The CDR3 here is CASSLGQNTEAFF. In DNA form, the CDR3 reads TGTGCCAGCAGTTTGGGGCAGAACACTGAAGCTTTCTTT.

The CDR3, as DNA: TGTGCCAGCAGTAGACATAATTCACCCCTCCACTTT. Translation: CASSRHNSPLHF. V usage is TRBV27 and J usage is TRBJ1-6; D is ambiguous. Germline V gene data show CDR1 as MNHEY and CDR2 as SMNVEV (reference sequence). The CDR3 has 12 residues. Deletions cut 5 bases from V and 5 bases from J, with 4 bases between.

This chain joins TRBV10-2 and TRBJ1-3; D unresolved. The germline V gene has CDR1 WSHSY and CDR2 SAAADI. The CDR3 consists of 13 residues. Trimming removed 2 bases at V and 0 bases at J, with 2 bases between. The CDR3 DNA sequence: TGCGCCAGCAGTGAGGGCTCTGGAAACACCATATATTTT. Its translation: CASSEGSGNTIYF.